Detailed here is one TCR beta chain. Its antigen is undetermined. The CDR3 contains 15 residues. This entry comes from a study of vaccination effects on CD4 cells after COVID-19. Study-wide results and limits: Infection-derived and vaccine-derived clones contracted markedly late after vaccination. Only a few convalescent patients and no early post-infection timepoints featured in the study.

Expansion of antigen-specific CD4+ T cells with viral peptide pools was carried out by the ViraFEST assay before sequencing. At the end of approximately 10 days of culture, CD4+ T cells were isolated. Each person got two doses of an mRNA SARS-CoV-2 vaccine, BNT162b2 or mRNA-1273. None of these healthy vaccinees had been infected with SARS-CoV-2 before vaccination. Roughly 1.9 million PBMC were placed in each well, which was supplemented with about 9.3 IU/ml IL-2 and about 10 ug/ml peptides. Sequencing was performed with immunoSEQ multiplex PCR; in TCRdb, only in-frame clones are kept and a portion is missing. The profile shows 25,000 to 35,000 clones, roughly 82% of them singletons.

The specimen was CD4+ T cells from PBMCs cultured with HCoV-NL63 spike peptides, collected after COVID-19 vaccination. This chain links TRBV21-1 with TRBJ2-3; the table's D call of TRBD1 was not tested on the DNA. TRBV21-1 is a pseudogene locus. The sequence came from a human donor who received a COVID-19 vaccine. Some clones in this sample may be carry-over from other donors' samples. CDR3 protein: CASRRDTGNTDTQYF. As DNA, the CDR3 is TGTGCCAGCAGAAGAGATACAGGGAACACAGATACGCAGTATTTT.